A selection of T cell receptor beta chains follows, all from one sample in a study of blood T cell repertoires in COVID-19. Assay: immunoSEQ multiplex PCR; the TCRdb copy retains only in-frame clones and omits some. The sample includes some 100,000 clones, more than 75% of them seen just once. Specimen: peripheral blood. The receptors stem from a human donor in a cohort sampled during active COVID-19. The CDR3 runs from the conserved cysteine through the conserved F or W. The order of the fields is CDR3 length, clone size, D gene, V gene, J gene, CDR3 protein, CDR3 DNA. The D gene is left open where the match is weak. Clone size appears in some rows only: once, few, many, or a class for an expanded clone.

>13|.|TRBD1|TRBV5-4|TRBJ1-2
CASSGQGWSGYTF
TGTGCCAGCAGCGGACAGGGATGGTCTGGCTACACCTTC
>15|.|.|TRBV30|TRBJ1-1
CAWSVRQGKGTEAFF
TGTGCCTGGAGTGTACGCCAGGGGAAGGGCACTGAAGCTTTCTTT
>13|.|.|TRBV5-4|TRBJ2-3
CASSNPVSDTQYF
TGTGCCAGCAGCAACCCGGTATCTGATACGCAGTATTTT
>13|few|TRBD1|TRBV6-6|TRBJ1-5
CASSRQGNQPQHF
TGTGCCAGCAGTCGACAGGGGAATCAGCCCCAGCATTTT
>16|.|TRBD1|TRBV7-6|TRBJ2-7
CASSSNPGQGPHEQYF
TGTGCCAGCAGCTCCAACCCGGGACAGGGGCCCCACGAGCAGTACTTC
>12|.|.|TRBV6-6|TRBJ2-7
CASSYTAGEQYF
TGTGCCAGCAGTTACACGGCAGGCGAGCAGTACTTC
>12|.|.|TRBV12-5|TRBJ2-1
CASGSGRNEQFF
TGTGCTAGTGGTTCGGGTAGAAATGAGCAGTTCTTC
>13|.|.|TRBV5-4|TRBJ2-3
CASTANTGNTQYF
TGTGCCAGCACCGCAAATACAGGGAATACGCAGTATTTT
>14|.|TRBD1|TRBV7-9|TRBJ1-4
CASSRDSQNEKLFF
TGTGCCAGCAGCCGGGACAGCCAGAATGAAAAACTGTTTTTT
>17|.|.|TRBV3-1/TRBV3-2|TRBJ2-1
CASSPMVRRGTYNEQFF
TGTGCCAGCAGCCCCATGGTGCGGCGGGGCACCTACAATGAGCAGTTCTTC
>14|.|.|TRBV10-3|TRBJ1-4
CAISGSPGNEKLFF
TGTGCCATCAGTGGGTCTCCGGGTAATGAAAAACTGTTTTTT
>13|few|.|TRBV19|TRBJ2-7
CASRQTGSYEQYF
TGTGCCAGCCGCCAAACAGGGTCCTACGAGCAGTACTTC
>15|few|TRBD1|TRBV6-6|TRBJ1-2
CASSDTGGLSYGYTF
TGTGCCAGCAGTGATACAGGGGGCTTATCCTATGGCTACACCTTC
>16|.|TRBD1|TRBV3-1/TRBV3-2|TRBJ1-2
CASSQAPGQGAIGYTF
TGTGCCAGCAGCCAAGCGCCGGGACAGGGGGCCATTGGCTACACCTTC
>12|.|.|TRBV19|TRBJ1-2
CASSSGNYGYTF
TGTGCCAGTAGTTCAGGAAACTATGGCTACACCTTC
>14|.|TRBD1|TRBV10-2|TRBJ2-7
CASSEGDRGLKQYF
TGCGCCAGCAGTGAGGGCGACAGGGGGCTTAAGCAGTACTTC
>12|.|.|TRBV10-3|TRBJ2-1
CAIGGGQNEQFF
TGTGCCATCGGTGGGGGCCAGAATGAGCAGTTCTTC
>15|.|TRBD1|TRBV4-3|TRBJ1-4
CASSQGGQGNEKLFF
TGCGCCAGCAGCCAGGGGGGACAGGGGAATGAAAAACTGTTTTTT
>14|few|TRBD1|TRBV6-2/TRBV6-3|TRBJ2-7
CASSRDRALLGQYF
TGTGCCAGCAGTAGGGACAGAGCCCTCCTAGGGCAGTACTTC
>14|.|.|TRBV19|TRBJ1-1
CASTSPGRVSEAFF
TGTGCCAGTACCTCCCCAGGGAGGGTTTCTGAAGCTTTCTTT
>15|once|TRBD1|TRBV9|TRBJ1-6
CASSPGGTGISPLHF
TGTGCCAGCAGCCCAGGGGGGACAGGGATTTCACCCCTCCACTTT
>15|once|TRBD1|TRBV11-2|TRBJ1-6
CASSWTGSYNSPLHF
TGTGCCAGCAGCTGGACAGGCTCCTATAATTCACCCCTCCACTTT
>18|once|TRBD2|TRBV7-9|TRBJ2-2
CASSLRSTGTSGPGELFF
TGTGCCAGCAGCTTACGTTCGACCGGGACTAGCGGCCCCGGGGAGCTGTTTTTT
>15|.|TRBD2|TRBV15|TRBJ2-7
CATSMGLGNSYEQYF
TGTGCCACCAGCATGGGACTAGGGAACTCCTACGAGCAGTACTTC
>15|few|TRBD1|TRBV7-9|TRBJ2-1
CASSHRDRGYNEQFF
TGTGCCAGCAGCCACCGGGACAGGGGTTACAATGAGCAGTTCTTC
>16|few|TRBD2|TRBV19|TRBJ2-7
CASSRTGAGTTYEQYF
TGTGCCAGTAGCCGAACGGGTGCGGGGACTACCTACGAGCAGTACTTC
>15|.|TRBD1|TRBV9|TRBJ1-2
CASSVWDSINYGYTF
TGTGCCAGCAGCGTATGGGACAGTATTAACTATGGCTACACCTTC
>15|once|.|TRBV7-9|TRBJ2-7
CASSSQGTVAYEQYF
TGTGCCAGCAGCTCGCAGGGTACGGTCGCCTACGAGCAGTACTTC
>15|.|TRBD2|TRBV5-1|TRBJ2-7
CASSLGREGRNEQYF
TGCGCCAGCAGCTTGGGGCGGGAGGGCCGGAACGAGCAGTACTTC
>11|few|.|TRBV18|TRBJ2-7
CASSPGGEQYF
TGTGCCAGCTCACCGGGGGGCGAGCAGTACTTC
>15|.|TRBD1|TRBV19|TRBJ2-4
CASSYQGGTKNIQYF
TGTGCCAGTAGTTACCAAGGGGGCACCAAAAACATTCAGTACTTC
>16|.|TRBD1|TRBV7-2|TRBJ2-5
CASSPRGQGARETQYF
TGTGCCAGCAGCCCACGGGGACAGGGGGCAAGGGAGACCCAGTACTTC
>16|.|.|TRBV10-3|TRBJ1-4
CAISSRGSSTNEKLFF
TGTGCCATCAGTTCCCGGGGGTCGTCAACTAATGAAAAACTGTTTTTT
>15|.|TRBD2|TRBV10-2|TRBJ2-5
CASSDRAGNQETQYF
TGCGCCAGCAGTGATAGAGCGGGAAACCAAGAGACCCAGTACTTC
>15|few|TRBD2|TRBV11-2|TRBJ2-2
CASGRLARNTGELFF
TGTGCCAGCGGACGACTAGCGAGAAACACCGGGGAGCTGTTTTTT
>16|once|TRBD1|TRBV9|TRBJ1-6
CASSPPAGQGWKTLHF
TGTGCCAGCAGCCCCCCCGCTGGACAGGGGTGGAAAACCCTCCACTTT
>12|.|.|TRBV5-6|TRBJ2-7
CASFGGSYEQYF
TGTGCCAGCTTTGGGGGGTCCTACGAGCAGTACTTC
>14|.|.|TRBV7-2|TRBJ2-3
CASSFHPVSDTQYF
TGTGCCAGCAGCTTTCACCCAGTCAGTGATACGCAGTATTTT
>17|.|.|TRBV18|TRBJ1-4
CASSPQQSQGQAEKLFF
TGTGCCAGCTCACCCCAACAATCACAGGGTCAAGCGGAAAAACTGTTTTTT
>18|.|TRBD1|TRBV5-1|TRBJ1-4
CASSTGTGGRYIGEKLFF
TGCGCCAGCAGCACCGGGACAGGGGGCCGGTATATCGGTGAAAAACTGTTTTTT
>19|few|TRBD2|TRBV5-1|TRBJ2-2
CASSLGTSGRALDTGELFF
TGCGCCAGCAGCTTGGGGACTAGCGGGAGGGCCCTTGACACCGGGGAGCTGTTTTTT
>14|.|TRBD1|TRBV2|TRBJ2-1
CASRDRGDYNEQFF
TGTGCCAGCAGGGACAGGGGCGACTACAATGAGCAGTTCTTC
>12|.|.|TRBV25-1|TRBJ1-2
CASRGQGNGYTF
TGTGCCAGCAGGGGTCAGGGTAATGGCTACACCTTC
>15|.|TRBD1|TRBV30|TRBJ2-7
CAWSLGQGAGYEQYF
TGTGCCTGGAGTCTCGGACAGGGGGCGGGTTACGAGCAGTACTTC
>13|.|.|TRBV18|TRBJ1-2
CASSPQGPFGYTF
TGTGCCAGCTCACCTCAGGGCCCTTTCGGCTACACCTTC
>18|.|TRBD1|TRBV2|TRBJ2-2
CASSDPRDRGPRTGELFF
TGTGCCAGCAGTGACCCCCGGGACAGGGGGCCGAGGACCGGGGAGCTGTTTTTT
>16|.|.|TRBV7-9|TRBJ2-2
CASSLGGGMNTGELFF
TGTGCCAGCAGCTTGGGTGGCGGGATGAACACCGGGGAGCTGTTTTTT
>14|.|TRBD2|TRBV2|TRBJ2-7
CASSAGTTPLEQYF
TGTGCCAGCAGCGCCGGGACTACACCCTTGGAGCAGTACTTC
>15|.|TRBD2|TRBV7-8|TRBJ2-1
CASSPGLADHNEQFF
TGTGCCAGCAGTCCGGGACTAGCGGACCACAATGAGCAGTTCTTC
>15|.|.|TRBV5-1|TRBJ1-2
CASSGAGGHNYGYTF
TGCGCCAGCAGCGGGGCCGGGGGGCATAACTATGGCTACACCTTC
>15|.|TRBD2|TRBV7-2|TRBJ2-1
CASSRGLGSSNEQFF
TGTGCCAGCAGTCGCGGACTAGGATCGTCCAATGAGCAGTTCTTC
>13|.|TRBD1|TRBV12-3/TRBV12-4|TRBJ2-5
CASTRDRVETQYF
TGTGCCAGCACCCGGGACAGGGTTGAGACCCAGTACTTC
>18|few|TRBD2|TRBV10-3|TRBJ2-1
CAIRGTSGRAANIYEQFF
TGTGCCATCAGGGGGACTAGCGGGAGGGCCGCGAATATCTATGAGCAGTTCTTC
>16|.|TRBD2|TRBV3-1/TRBV3-2|TRBJ2-5
CASSQVIAGGGETQYF
TGTGCCAGCAGCCAAGTAATAGCGGGGGGCGGGGAGACCCAGTACTTC